These 10 T cell receptor beta chains came from one sample sequenced in a study of blood T cell repertoires in COVID-19. Repertoires were generated with immunoSEQ multiplex PCR, while TCRdb's copy carries only in-frame clones and drops some. The table has 350,000 or so clones, more than 70% seen once. Sequences were obtained from PBMCs or T cells enriched from blood (not recorded which). The source of these receptors is a woman aged 25-40 years who had been exposed to COVID-19.

The V gene is TRBV7-8, the J gene TRBJ2-3, with a tentative D call TRBD2 (6 bases). V was trimmed by 3 bases and J by 3 bases, leaving 16 bases between them. The V gene's germline CDR1 is SGHVS and CDR2 FQNEAQ. This CDR3 region has 16 residues. The CDR3 here is CASSFLPGEGTDTQYF. In DNA form, the CDR3 reads TGTGCCAGCAGCTTCCTTCCGGGAGAGGGTACAGATACGCAGTATTTT.

This clone showed up just once. V usage is TRBV28 and J usage is TRBJ1-5; D gene uncertain. The CDR3 loop spans 16 amino acids. The V end was cut by 4 bases, the J end by 3 bases, with 16 bases between. CDR1 and CDR2 from the germline V gene are MDHEN and SYDVKM. The CDR3 loop is CASSSLQVSFNQPQHF. The CDR3 region has the DNA TGTGCCAGCAGTTCTTTGCAGGTGAGCTTCAATCAGCCCCAGCATTTT.

V usage is TRBV5-5 and J usage is TRBJ1-4; D is unresolved. Germline V gene lookup returns CDR1 SGHKS and CDR2 YYEKEE (reference sequence). The germline V and J ends were trimmed by 0 bases and 8 bases, with 11 bases remaining between them. The CDR3 has 14 amino acids. CDR3 sequence reads: CASSLADGEEKLFF. CDR3 in DNA: TGTGCCAGCAGCTTGGCGGATGGAGAGGAAAAACTGTTTTTT.

The rearrangement links TRBV28 to TRBJ1-2, with D hard to call. V gave up 2 bases and J gave up 4 bases, with 11 bases separating them. This CDR3 has 14 amino acids. CDR1 is MDHEN, CDR2 SYDVKM, per germline. CDR3 sequence reads: CASSLLGGLYGYTF. CDR3 DNA sequence: TGTGCCAGCAGTTTACTTGGTGGCCTCTATGGCTACACCTTC.

V gene TRBV19 combines with J gene TRBJ2-3, with a weak D call TRBD2 (6 bases). This CDR3 is built from 14 residues. Per germline, CDR1 LNHDA and CDR2 SQIVND (reference sequence). The germline V and J ends were trimmed by 5 bases and 2 bases, with 11 bases remaining between them. In DNA form, the CDR3 reads TGTGCCAGTAGTTGGCGGGACCCCACAGATACGCAGTATTTT. Its translation is CASSWRDPTDTQYF.

The V call is TRBV19, the J call TRBJ2-2; 7 bases match TRBD2. The length of the CDR3 is 15 residues. Germline CDR1 reads LNHDA; CDR2 reads SQIVND (reference sequence). The junction had 5 bases not matched to a gene; V was cut back by 4 bases and J by 3 bases. The CDR3 DNA sequence: TGTGCCAGTAGTAGCGGGAGTGGGGACACCGGGGAGCTGTTTTTT. Translating gives CASSSGSGDTGELFF.

The chain joins TRBV10-1 to TRBJ1-1; D is possibly TRBD1 (5 bases). In germline, CDR1 is WNHNN, CDR2 SYGVQD (reference sequence). V was trimmed by 6 bases and J by 4 bases, leaving 12 bases between them. The CDR3 spans 13 residues. In DNA, the CDR3 is TGCGCCAGCAGGCAGGGTTTGGCCACTGAAGCTTTCTTT. Encoded protein: CASRQGLATEAFF.

The rearrangement joins TRBV12-3 or TRBV12-4 to TRBJ2-3; unclear D gene. The CDR3 sequence is 12 residues long. Trimming removed 8 bases from V and 1 base from J, with 7 bases in between. The CDR3 coding sequence is TGTGCCAGCGCTCCGGGCACAGATACGCAGTATTTT. It translates to CASAPGTDTQYF.

The CDR3 region has the DNA TGCGCCAGCAACCCCTCCACAGGGGAGTTCAATCAGCCCCAGCATTTT. This codes for CASNPSTGEFNQPQHF. The J gene is TRBJ1-5, the V gene TRBV4-1, with 7 positions matching TRBD1. Germline V gene data show CDR1 as MGHRA and CDR2 as YSYEKL. J lost 3 bases, V lost 7 bases, and 12 bases had no gene match. This CDR3 is built from 16 residues.

As regards this clone: An end of the junction differs from the germline gene, which may be a read error. The chain has TRBV5-6 and TRBJ2-3, with 8 bases lining up with TRBD2. The CDR3 has 13 residues. Germline lookup yields CDR1 SGHDT and CDR2 YYEEEE. Here the CDR3 reads CASSDTRGGFWPF. DNA of the CDR3: TGTGCCAGCAGCGATACCCGGGGGGGGTTCTGGCCCTTT.